A selection of T cell receptor beta chains follows, all from one sample in a study of OX40 agonist ivuxolimab in advanced cancers. Only in-frame clones appear in the TCRdb table, and some are missing; sequencing was by immunoSEQ multiplex PCR. The sample records roughly 50,000 clones, 86% being singletons. The source was CD4+ or CD8+ T cells sorted from blood, collected in a trial of the OX40 agonist ivuxolimab. Receptor source: an adult with an advanced solid tumor such as melanoma, head and neck, liver or kidney cancer. Both conserved end residues are part of each CDR3. The order of the fields is D gene, J gene, clone size, V gene, CDR3 DNA, CDR3 protein. D genes are given only for firm matches. A clone size is listed for some rows: how often the clone was seen (once, few, many), or a class if it is expanded.

>NA|TRBJ2-7|NA|TRBV6-1
TGTGCCAGCAGTGTAATTACGGCTAACGTACCCTACGAGCAGTACTTC
CASSVITANVPYEQYF
>NA|TRBJ1-1|medium-sized|TRBV4-1
TGCGCCAGCAGCCCCATCGGCAGAAAGATGAACACTGAAGCTTTCTTT
CASSPIGRKMNTEAFF
>NA|TRBJ2-2|NA|TRBV27
TGTGCCAGCAGTTTATTCCGCTCCAGGGGAAACACCGGGGAGCTGTTTTTT
CASSLFRSRGNTGELFF
>NA|TRBJ2-7|NA|TRBV6-1
TGTGCCAGCAGTGAAGCGCAAAGGTCGCCCTCCTACGAGCAGTACTTC
CASSEAQRSPSYEQYF
>NA|TRBJ2-3|medium-sized|TRBV18
TGTGCCAGCTCCCCCCCGGGGCAAGATACGCAGTATTTT
CASSPPGQDTQYF
>NA|TRBJ1-2|NA|TRBV6-6
TGTGCCAGCGGCATGAGAGGCTATGGCTACACCTTC
CASGMRGYGYTF
>NA|TRBJ2-2|NA|TRBV2
TGTGCCAGCAGTGAGGGGTTCCTGGCAGGGCAAAGCGGGGAGCTGTTTTTT
CASSEGFLAGQSGELFF
>TRBD1|TRBJ1-3|NA|TRBV6-1
TGTGCCAGCAGTGAATTTGGACAGGGGTTTTGGAACACCATATATTTT
CASSEFGQGFWNTIYF
>TRBD1|TRBJ2-5|once|TRBV2
TGTGCCAGCAGTTCCGACAGGGGGCCTCCAGAGACCCAGTACTTC
CASSSDRGPPETQYF
>NA|TRBJ1-4|NA|TRBV10-1
TGCGCCAGCAGTGATCCAGCTATGGGACCTGAAAAACTGTTTTTT
CASSDPAMGPEKLFF
>TRBD1|TRBJ1-4|NA|TRBV4-1
TGCGCCAGCAGCCTCGGGACAGCCACTAATGAAAAACTGTTTTTT
CASSLGTATNEKLFF
>NA|TRBJ1-1|NA|TRBV6-1
TGTGCCAGCAGAAGGGACAACTTGAACACTGAAGCTTTCTTT
CASRRDNLNTEAFF
>TRBD2|TRBJ2-5|NA|TRBV9
TGTGCCAGCAGCGTAGGTCTAGCGGGGCTCAAAGAGACCCAGTACTTC
CASSVGLAGLKETQYF
>NA|TRBJ1-6|NA|TRBV5-5
TGTGCCAGCAGCTTGGCGGGTGCAGGGCCGAATTCACCCCTCCACTTT
CASSLAGAGPNSPLHF
>TRBD1|TRBJ1-4|NA|TRBV19
TGTGCCAGTAACGGACAGGTTGAAAAACTGTTTTTT
CASNGQVEKLFF
>TRBD1|TRBJ1-5|NA|TRBV6-5
TGTGCCAGCAGCCGGGACAGAGAATATCAGCCCCAGCATTTT
CASSRDREYQPQHF
>TRBD1|TRBJ1-3|NA|TRBV18
TGTGCCAGCTCACCAGTGTCAGGGGGCATGACCTCTGGAAACACCATATATTTT
CASSPVSGGMTSGNTIYF
>NA|TRBJ1-1|NA|TRBV18
TGTGCCAGCTCACCACCCGGGGCAGGTGGGGCCCACACTGAAGCTTTCTTT
CASSPPGAGGAHTEAFF
>TRBD1|TRBJ1-4|once|TRBV6-5
TGTGCCACCAGAAGGACAGGGCACGAAAAACTGTTTTTT
CATRRTGHEKLFF
>TRBD1|TRBJ1-1|NA|TRBV5-6
TGTGCCAGCAGCAAGGGACAGTCCTTTGCTGAAGCTTTCTTT
CASSKGQSFAEAFF
>NA|TRBJ2-3|NA|TRBV18
TGTGCCAGCTCACCACGGGGGACAACCTCCACAGATACGCAGTATTTT
CASSPRGTTSTDTQYF
>NA|TRBJ1-2|NA|TRBV5-1
TGCGCCAGCAGCATTACACACACTCAGGGCTACACCTTC
CASSITHTQGYTF
>NA|TRBJ2-3|NA|TRBV19
TGTGCCAGTAGTAGGCAGGGCTCAGATACGCAGTATTTT
CASSRQGSDTQYF
>TRBD2|TRBJ2-3|NA|TRBV5-4
TGTGCCAGCAGCAAACCAGCGGGGGGGCTCCTCACAGATACGCAGTATTTT
CASSKPAGGLLTDTQYF
>TRBD1|TRBJ2-1|NA|TRBV6-1
TGTGCCATCAAACCGGGACAGGGGTACAATGAGCAGTTCTTC
CAIKPGQGYNEQFF
>TRBD1|TRBJ2-3|NA|TRBV30
TGTGCCTGGAACAGGGGCAGCACAGATACGCAGTATTTT
CAWNRGSTDTQYF
>NA|TRBJ1-1|NA|TRBV27
TGTGCCAGCAGTTTAAACAGGGCCACTGAAGCTTTCTTT
CASSLNRATEAFF
>NA|TRBJ1-6|few|TRBV7-3
TGTGCCAGCAGCTTAATTCCAGACTTCAATTCACCCCTCCACTTT
CASSLIPDFNSPLHF
>NA|TRBJ2-3|once|TRBV9
TGTGCCAGCAGCGTAGGGCAAGGCACAGATACGCAGTATTTT
CASSVGQGTDTQYF
>NA|TRBJ2-7|NA|TRBV5-4
TGTGCCAGCAGCCAAGTACAGCAGTACGAGCAGTACTTC
CASSQVQQYEQYF
>NA|TRBJ2-5|NA|TRBV5-1
TGCGCCAGCAGCTTGGCGTCGGCTGGAGAGACCCAGTACTTC
CASSLASAGETQYF
>TRBD1|TRBJ2-7|NA|TRBV18
TGTGCCAGCTCATCGCTTACAGGGGAGGAGCAGTACTTC
CASSSLTGEEQYF
>TRBD1|TRBJ1-2|NA|TRBV18
TGTGCCAGCTCAACGAGACAGGGCCCGTCTACTCAGAGTGGCTACACCTTC
CASSTRQGPSTQSGYTF
>NA|TRBJ1-1|NA|TRBV18
TGTGCCAGCTCAGTGGACAGATCGAACACTGAAGCTTTCTTT
CASSVDRSNTEAFF
>NA|TRBJ1-5|NA|TRBV6-1
TGTGCCAGCAGTGAACTGGCACGGAATCAGCCCCAGCATTTT
CASSELARNQPQHF
>NA|TRBJ1-1|NA|TRBV2
TGTGCCAGCAGCCAACGGGGGGGTACTGAAGCTTTCTTT
CASSQRGGTEAFF
>NA|TRBJ1-2|NA|TRBV4-1
TGCGCCAGCAGCCAGACCTACTCGGGGCACTATGGCTACACCTTC
CASSQTYSGHYGYTF
>NA|TRBJ1-1|NA|TRBV11-2
TGTGCCAGCATCAAAAAGAGAGTACTGGGAGCCAGCGGGAACACTGAAGCTTTCTTT
CASIKKRVLGASGNTEAFF
>NA|TRBJ1-5|NA|TRBV5-1
TGCGCCAGCAGCTTGTTTGGCGATAATCAGCCCCAGCATTTT
CASSLFGDNQPQHF
>NA|TRBJ2-2|NA|TRBV18
TGTGCCAGCTCACCCCCGACAGGACTTATGAACACCGGGGAGCTGTTTTTT
CASSPPTGLMNTGELFF
>TRBD2|TRBJ2-5|NA|TRBV5-1
TGCGCCAGCAGCCCCCTAGCGGGGGCTCTCCAAGAGACCCAGTACTTC
CASSPLAGALQETQYF
>NA|TRBJ2-2|NA|TRBV6-5
TGTGCCACCACTCACGGTCTCAACACCGGGGAGCTGTTTTTT
CATTHGLNTGELFF
>NA|TRBJ1-2|once|TRBV28
TGTGCCAGCAGTTCCTCCCGCCCTGGGACGACATATGGCTACACCTTC
CASSSSRPGTTYGYTF
>NA|TRBJ1-2|NA|TRBV7-9
TGTGCCAGCAGACAGGTTAGCCATGGCTACACCTTC
CASRQVSHGYTF
>NA|TRBJ1-3|NA|TRBV6-1
TGTGCCAGCAGTGAGCTCCTGAGCTCTGGAAACACCATATATTTT
CASSELLSSGNTIYF
>NA|TRBJ1-2|NA|TRBV5-1
TGCGCCAGCAGCTTGGCCGGGGGCGGGTATGGCTACACCTTC
CASSLAGGGYGYTF
>NA|TRBJ2-3|NA|TRBV18
TGTGCCAGCTCACCCCCCGTACCCACAGATACGCAGTATTTT
CASSPPVPTDTQYF
>NA|TRBJ1-1|NA|TRBV20-1
TGCAGTGCCCTTTTCACTGAAGCTTTCTTT
CSALFTEAFF
>TRBD1|TRBJ2-1|NA|TRBV5-1
TGCGCCAGCAGCTTGGGGACAGGGCACAATGAGCAGTTCTTC
CASSLGTGHNEQFF
>TRBD1|TRBJ1-4|NA|TRBV6-1
TGTGCCAGCAGTAGGGACAGGGGTCGGGAAAAACTGTTTTTT
CASSRDRGREKLFF